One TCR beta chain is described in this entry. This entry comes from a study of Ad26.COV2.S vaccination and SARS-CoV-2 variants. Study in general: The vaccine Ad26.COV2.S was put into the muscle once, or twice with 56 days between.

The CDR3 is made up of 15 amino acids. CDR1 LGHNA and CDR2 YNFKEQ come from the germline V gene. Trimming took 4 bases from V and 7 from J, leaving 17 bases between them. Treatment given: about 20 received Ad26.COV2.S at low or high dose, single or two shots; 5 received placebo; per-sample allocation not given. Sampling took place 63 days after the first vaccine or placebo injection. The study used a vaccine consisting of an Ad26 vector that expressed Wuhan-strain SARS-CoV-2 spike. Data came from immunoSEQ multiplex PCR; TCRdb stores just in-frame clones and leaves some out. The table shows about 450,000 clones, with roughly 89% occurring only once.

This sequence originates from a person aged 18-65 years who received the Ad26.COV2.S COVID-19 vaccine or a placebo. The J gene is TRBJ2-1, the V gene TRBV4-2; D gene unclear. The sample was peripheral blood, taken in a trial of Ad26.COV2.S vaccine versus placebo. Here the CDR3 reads CASSPQHQGRNEQFF. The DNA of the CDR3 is TGTGCCAGCAGCCCCCAGCACCAAGGAAGGAATGAGCAGTTCTTC.